Listed below are T cell receptor beta chains from one sample, sequenced in a study of cytomegalovirus exposure and HLA in healthy donors. Libraries were prepared by immunoSEQ multiplex PCR; TCRdb keeps only in-frame clonotypes and omits some of them. The sample table sets out about 62,000 clones. Sequences were obtained from PBMCs. The receptors derive from a man aged 30 to 39 in good health and CMV-seropositive. CDR3s include the opening cysteine and the closing phenylalanine or tryptophan. Fields, in order: V gene, CDR3 length, D gene, J gene, CDR3 DNA, CDR3 protein. D genes are given only for firm matches.

TRBV6-6,14,TRBD1,TRBJ2-7,TGTGCCAGCAGCCACGAGGACAGGCCCTACGAGCAGTACTTC,CASSHEDRPYEQYF
TRBV6-1,15,-,TRBJ1-1,TGTGCCAGCAGTGACGTGGGACACCCAGTGGCTGAAGATTTCTTT,CASSDVGHPVAEDFF
TRBV6-1,13,-,TRBJ1-5,TGTGCCAGCAGCGAAGAGGTGGGGAGGCCCCAGCATTTT,CASSEEVGRPQHF
TRBV27,12,-,TRBJ2-2,TGTGCCAGCAGTTTCGTCCCCGGGGAGCTGTTTTTT,CASSFVPGELFF
TRBV9,14,-,TRBJ1-5,TGTGCCAGCAGCGTAGGGGGGCTGGGTCAGCCCCAGCATTTT,CASSVGGLGQPQHF
TRBV27,12,TRBD1,TRBJ1-2,TGTGCCAGCAGTTCGACAGGGAGTGGCTACACCTTC,CASSSTGSGYTF
TRBV6-1,15,TRBD2,TRBJ2-5,TGTGCCAGCAGTGAATTAGCGGGAGATGTAGAGACCCAGTACTTC,CASSELAGDVETQYF
TRBV6-4,15,TRBD2,TRBJ2-3,TGTGCCAGCAGTGAACGAGCGGGGGGGTTTGATACGCAGTATTTT,CASSERAGGFDTQYF
TRBV30,13,-,TRBJ2-7,TGTGCCTGGAGTGTACTCAGGGAAGGCGAGCAGTACTTC,CAWSVLREGEQYF
TRBV5-1,16,-,TRBJ2-5,TGCGCCAGCAGCTTGGCCCTGGTCACTGGGGGGGAGACCCAGTACTTC,CASSLALVTGGETQYF
TRBV6-5,14,TRBD2,TRBJ2-7,TGTGCCAGCAGTTGGACTAGTTCGGCCAACGAGCAGTACTTC,CASSWTSSANEQYF
TRBV19,14,-,TRBJ1-1,TGTGCCAGTAGTATCTCGGGAATGAACACTGAAGCTTTCTTT,CASSISGMNTEAFF
TRBV6-5,13,TRBD2,TRBJ2-1,TGTGCCAGCAGTGCAGCGGGAGGACGGGGAAAGTTCTTC,CASSAAGGRGKFF
TRBV2,15,-,TRBJ1-5,TGTGCCAGCAGTGTTGAACGACTTAGCAATCAGCCCCAGCATTTT,CASSVERLSNQPQHF
TRBV11-3,14,TRBD2,TRBJ2-7,TGTGCCAGCAGCTTGGGCGGGAGCGCCTACGAGCAGTACTTC,CASSLGGSAYEQYF
TRBV29-1,13,-,TRBJ1-1,TGCAGCGTCTGGCCGGGAGGGAACACTGAAGCTTTCTTT,CSVWPGGNTEAFF
TRBV5-4,13,-,TRBJ1-3,TGTGCCAGCAGCTTGGGGCAGCGAGACACCATATATTTT,CASSLGQRDTIYF
TRBV5-1,14,TRBD1,TRBJ2-2,TGCGCCAGCAGATCGGGACAGGGGCTCGGGGAGCTGTTTTTT,CASRSGQGLGELFF
TRBV30,13,-,TRBJ1-2,TGTGCCTGGAGTGGGGCAGGGGTCTATGGCTACACCTTC,CAWSGAGVYGYTF
TRBV5-1,15,-,TRBJ2-5,TGCGCCAGCAACCAACTCGGGGGACCACAAGAGACCCAGTACTTC,CASNQLGGPQETQYF
TRBV6-5,13,-,TRBJ1-1,TGTGCCAGCAGTTACAATCAGGGCACTGAAGCTTTCTTT,CASSYNQGTEAFF
TRBV10-2,16,-,TRBJ2-2,TGCGCCAGCAGTGAGACAGAAAGGACGAACACCGGGGAGCTGTTTTTT,CASSETERTNTGELFF
TRBV29-1,13,-,TRBJ2-1,TGCAGCGCCCGCGGCGGGACCTACAATGAGCAGTTCTTC,CSARGGTYNEQFF
TRBV9,14,-,TRBJ1-1,TGTGCCAGCAGCGTAGCATCAGTGAACACTGAAGCTTTCTTT,CASSVASVNTEAFF
TRBV19,14,TRBD1,TRBJ2-7,TGTGCCAGTACCCCAGGGGGAGTTCCCTACGAGCAGTACTTC,CASTPGGVPYEQYF
TRBV5-4,14,-,TRBJ2-1,TGTGCCAGCAGCGAGGAACAGGGATACAATGAGCAGTTCTTC,CASSEEQGYNEQFF
TRBV18,14,-,TRBJ2-7,TGTGCCAGCTCACCGGCAGGGCCATCCTACGAGCAGTACTTC,CASSPAGPSYEQYF
TRBV9,16,-,TRBJ2-7,TGTGCCAGCAGCCACGATGGGTCGGCTAGCTCCAGCGAGCAGTACTTC,CASSHDGSASSSEQYF
TRBV7-3,15,-,TRBJ2-1,TGTGCCAGCAGCGAACAGGGCCTTTTCGGCAATGAGCAGTTCTTC,CASSEQGLFGNEQFF
TRBV19,14,-,TRBJ1-2,TGTGCCAGTAGTATAGGTGGGGCCGTGGAGGGCTACACCTTC,CASSIGGAVEGYTF
TRBV9,16,-,TRBJ2-1,TGTGCCAGCTCCCCCGGCCTGGCGGGCTCGTACAATGAGCAGTTCTTC,CASSPGLAGSYNEQFF
TRBV9,17,-,TRBJ2-2,TGTGCCAGCAGCCCGCCCCCCGGGGGGCTTTACACCGGGGAGCTGTTTTTT,CASSPPPGGLYTGELFF
TRBV4-2,13,TRBD1,TRBJ1-2,TGTGCCAGCAGCGACAGGGTACCCTATGGCTACACCTTC,CASSDRVPYGYTF
TRBV29-1,16,TRBD1,TRBJ1-4,TGCAGCGTTGAAGGACGCTCGACAGGGGTGGATGAAAAACTGTTTTTT,CSVEGRSTGVDEKLFF
TRBV10-1,20,TRBD2,TRBJ2-1,TGCGCCAGCAGTGAGTCGATCGCGGGGGATTGGTCATCAAACTACAATGAGCAGTTCTTC,CASSESIAGDWSSNYNEQFF
TRBV7-9,14,TRBD1,TRBJ2-5,TGTGCCAGCAGCCGACAGGGGGCTAAGGAGACCCAGTACTTC,CASSRQGAKETQYF
TRBV6-1,18,-,TRBJ2-1,TGTGCCAGCAGTGAAAGGTTTGGCCAAGCGGCGGCGGTCAATGAGCAGTTCTTC,CASSERFGQAAAVNEQFF
TRBV7-9,11,-,TRBJ1-3,TGTGCCAGCAGCTCTGAGAACACCATATATTTT,CASSSENTIYF
TRBV2,15,-,TRBJ1-6,TGTGCCAGCAGTGAAGTGCCCACCGGGAATTCACCCCTCCACTTT,CASSEVPTGNSPLHF
TRBV5-1,16,TRBD2,TRBJ2-1,TGCGCCAGCAGCTTGGCGGGAGGGGATTTATACAATGAGCAGTTCTTC,CASSLAGGDLYNEQFF